These 30 T cell receptor beta chains were sequenced from one sample in a study of T cell responses to AZD1222 COVID-19 vaccine. Generated by immunoSEQ multiplex PCR, the TCRdb table keeps only in-frame clones and is missing some. The sample carries roughly 120,000 clones, about nine tenths recorded once. This specimen consisted of peripheral blood, obtained on day 0 of AZD1222 vaccination. The receptor source for this set is an adult in good health.

The chain joins TRBV6-5 to TRBJ1-5; maybe TRBD1 (6 bases). The CDR3 has 15 residues. Looked up from germline, CDR1 is MNHEY and CDR2 is SVGAGI. Trimming cost V 6 bases and J 1 base, with 13 bases left between them. Written as DNA, the CDR3 is TGTGCCAGCAGCGAGGGGGGTATAAGCAATCAGCCCCAGCATTTT. Protein: CASSEGGISNQPQHF.

The V call is TRBV20-1, the J call TRBJ2-3; TRBD2 agrees at 9 bases. Unmatched junction bases numbered 8, after V lost 6 bases and J lost 4 bases. CDR1 DFQATT and CDR2 SNEGSKA come from the germline V gene (reference sequence). The CDR3 has 14 amino acids. DNA of the CDR3: TGCAGTGCAAGTTCCGGGACTAGCCCAGATACGCAGTATTTT. Amino acids: CSASSGTSPDTQYF.

The V call is TRBV7-9, the J call TRBJ1-1; D not resolved. The CDR3 has 11 amino acids. Germline CDR1 SEHNR, CDR2 FQNEAQ (reference sequence). Trimming stripped 2 bases from V and 5 bases from J, with 3 bases between. The CDR3 bases are TGTGCCAGCAGCTTATGGACTGAAGCTTTCTTT. Its protein is CASSLWTEAFF.

This chain connects TRBV7-2 to TRBJ1-5; TRBD1 might be the D (5 bases). There are 13 residues in the CDR3. V was cut by 4 bases and J by 11 bases, with 15 bases left in between. Per the germline V gene, CDR1 is SGHTA and CDR2 is FQGNSA. The CDR3 loop is CASSSSGASAQHF. The CDR3 nucleotides are TGTGCCAGCAGCTCCAGTGGGGCCTCAGCCCAGCATTTT.

The chain has TRBV6-4 and TRBJ1-2, with D perhaps TRBD1 (5 bases). V lost 2 bases and J 3 bases, leaving 22 bases between the germline ends. Germline lookup yields CDR1 MRHNA and CDR2 SNTAGT. CDR3 length: 18 residues. The CDR3 region is CASSDPSGLPGAHYGYTF. CDR3 DNA: TGTGCCAGCAGTGACCCGTCGGGGCTCCCAGGTGCCCACTATGGCTACACCTTC.

V is TRBV19 and J is TRBJ1-1; no firm D call. CDR1 and CDR2 (germline): LNHDA, SQIVND (reference sequence). This CDR3 is built from 13 residues. Trimming took off 4 bases at V and 2 bases at J, with 8 bases between the two ends. CDR3 DNA sequence: TGTGCCAGTAGTACCAGCCGAAACACTGAAGCTTTCTTT. It encodes CASSTSRNTEAFF.

This chain connects TRBV27 to TRBJ2-7, with D uncertain. The CDR3 totals 14 residues. V shed 1 base and J shed 0 bases, with 7 bases lying between them. Per the germline V gene, CDR1 is MNHEY and CDR2 is SMNVEV (reference sequence). The CDR3 region has the DNA TGTGCCAGCAGTTTATGGTCTAACTCCTACGAGCAGTACTTC. Translated, it gives CASSLWSNSYEQYF.

The J gene is TRBJ1-5, the V gene TRBV28, with D possibly TRBD1 on 5 matching bases. V shed 4 bases and J shed 6 bases, with 16 bases lying between them. CDR1 is MDHEN and CDR2 is SYDVKM in the germline V gene. This CDR3 is 15 amino acids long. The CDR3 DNA follows: TGTGCCAGCAGTTCCCCGCAGGGACGTACTCAGCCCCAGCATTTT. Translating gives CASSSPQGRTQPQHF. Combining the CDR3 with reference TRBV28 and TRBJ1-5 gives the whole variable domain DVKVTQSSRYLVKRTGEKVFLECVQDMDHENMFWYRQDPGLGLRLIYFSYDVKMKEKGDIPEGYSVSREKKERFSLILESASTNQTSMYLCASSSPQGRTQPQHFGDGTRLSIL.

The chain links TRBV6-2 or TRBV6-3 to TRBJ2-7; D might be TRBD2 (5 bases). Germline values: CDR1 MNHEY, CDR2 SVGEGT. The CDR3 has 13 amino acids. V was trimmed by 2 bases and J by 3 bases, leaving 8 bases between them. The CDR3 region is CASSYEEDYEQYF. DNA of the CDR3: TGTGCCAGCAGTTACGAGGAGGACTACGAGCAGTACTTC.

This clone was seen just once. This chain links TRBV30 with TRBJ1-1; D remains ambiguous. V lost 5 bases and J 5 bases, leaving 18 bases between the germline ends. Germline CDR1 is GTSNPN and CDR2 is SVGIG (reference sequence). This CDR3 is 14 amino acids long. CDR3 DNA: TGTGCCTGGGGGCTGGAAGTCCAAGGGACTGAAGCTTTCTTT. Residues: CAWGLEVQGTEAFF.

The chain couples TRBV29-1 to TRBJ2-5, with TRBD1 matching 7 bases. Germline V CDR1 and CDR2: SQVTM, ANQGSEA. V was pared by 7 bases and J by 2 bases, with 7 bases of the junction left unmatched. This CDR3 comprises 13 residues. The CDR3 spells CSASGTAQETQYF. CDR3 in DNA: TGCAGCGCTTCCGGGACAGCACAAGAGACCCAGTACTTC.

The V gene is TRBV7-2, the J gene TRBJ1-2; 7 positions match TRBD1. J lost 4 bases, V lost 5 bases, and 4 bases had no gene match. Germline V gene data show CDR1 as SGHTA and CDR2 as FQGNSA. The CDR3 length is 13 residues. The CDR3, as DNA: TGTGCCAGCAGCCTGACAGGGCTCTATGGCTACACCTTC. It encodes CASSLTGLYGYTF. The full variable domain, in which reference TRBV7-2 and TRBJ1-2 provide the parts outside the CDR3, is GAGVSQSPSNKVTEKGKDVELRCDPISGHTALYWYRQSLGQGLEFLIYFQGNSAPDKSGLPSDRFSAERTGGSVSTLTIQRTQQEDSAVYLCASSLTGLYGYTFGSGTRLTVV.

This chain links TRBV5-5 with TRBJ1-1; 7 nucleotides match TRBD1. The CDR3 covers 14 residues. Germline lookup yields CDR1 SGHKS and CDR2 YYEKEE (reference sequence). J gave up 1 base and V 3 bases, and 3 bases lay outside the gene matches. CDR3: CASSWGQPNTEAFF. The CDR3 bases are TGTGCCAGCAGCTGGGGACAGCCGAACACTGAAGCTTTCTTT.

This clone showed up just a few times. This sequence joins TRBV3-1 (or the pseudogene TRBV3-2) and TRBJ2-7, with a tentative D call TRBD2 (5 bases). CDR3 length: 13 residues. Germline-derived CDR1 and CDR2 are LGHDT and YNNKEL (reference sequence). Trimming took 1 base from V and 5 from J, leaving 9 bases between them. CDR3 DNA: TGTGCCAGCAGCCAAGTGGGGAGCCACGAGCAGTACTTC. The encoded protein is CASSQVGSHEQYF.

The chain recombines TRBV7-3 with TRBJ1-1; D unresolved. V lost 3 bases and J lost 3, with 8 bases in between. The CDR3 has 13 amino acids. CDR1 SGHTA and CDR2 FQGTGA come from the germline V gene. The CDR3 reads CASSFVGDTEAFF. The CDR3 nucleotides read TGTGCCAGCAGCTTTGTCGGGGACACTGAAGCTTTCTTT.

The chain couples TRBV11-2 to TRBJ1-2; D is ambiguous. V lost 4 bases to trimming and J lost 4 bases, with 22 bases between them. Germline V gives CDR1 SGHAT, CDR2 FQNNGV. CDR3 length equals 17 residues. The CDR3 nucleotides are TGTGCCAGCAGCTCCCCACCCCGAGGTACACTTCCCTATGGCTACACCTTC. This gives the protein CASSSPPRGTLPYGYTF.

The chain uses TRBV19 and TRBJ1-1; D not certain. Germline values: CDR1 LNHDA, CDR2 SQIVND (reference sequence). This CDR3 contains 13 residues. The V gene lost 8 bases and the J gene lost 0 bases, with 10 bases spanning the gap. The chain's CDR3 is CASYQALNTEAFF. CDR3 bases: TGTGCCAGTTATCAGGCCCTGAACACTGAAGCTTTCTTT.

This sequence joins TRBV7-9 and TRBJ2-5, with 14 bases identical to TRBD2. Trimming at V came to 5 bases and at J to 2 bases, leaving 10 bases not matched to a gene. CDR1 is SEHNR and CDR2 is FQNEAQ in the germline V gene (reference sequence). The CDR3 is 18 amino acids. The CDR3 DNA reads TGTGCCAGCAGCCGGGGACTAGCGGGGGTCTTGGGGCAAGAGACCCAGTACTTC. Translated, it gives CASSRGLAGVLGQETQYF.

The V gene is TRBV28, the J gene TRBJ2-7; no clear D gene. Germline V lookup: CDR1 MDHEN, CDR2 SYDVKM. Trimming removed 7 bases at V and 3 bases at J, with 7 bases between. The CDR3 spans 11 residues. The CDR3 nucleotides are TGTGCCAGCACTGAGCACTACGAGCAGTACTTC. This codes for CASTEHYEQYF. The full variable domain, its missing parts supplied by reference TRBV28 and TRBJ2-7, is DVKVTQSSRYLVKRTGEKVFLECVQDMDHENMFWYRQDPGLGLRLIYFSYDVKMKEKGDIPEGYSVSREKKERFSLILESASTNQTSMYLCASTEHYEQYFGPGTRLTVT.

Only one count was recorded for this clone. V usage is TRBV19 and J usage is TRBJ1-3; D possibly corresponds to TRBD1 (5 bases). The CDR3 runs 17 residues. From germline, CDR1 is LNHDA and CDR2 SQIVND (reference sequence). Trimming removed 5 bases from V and 0 bases from J, with 17 bases in between. CDR3 DNA: TGTGCCAGTAGTTTCAGACAGTTCTCTTACTCTGGAAACACCATATATTTT. As protein: CASSFRQFSYSGNTIYF.

The genes are TRBV27 and TRBJ2-3; D is undetermined. The ends were cut back, 3 bases at V and 0 bases at J, with 10 bases in the middle. The CDR3 is 15 amino acids. Per the germline V gene, CDR1 is MNHEY and CDR2 is SMNVEV (reference sequence). Here the CDR3 reads CASSFLAASTDTQYF. In DNA, the CDR3 is TGTGCCAGCAGTTTCTTGGCGGCTAGCACAGATACGCAGTATTTT.

V is TRBV7-3 and J is TRBJ2-1; D might be TRBD2 (6 bases). The V gene lost 5 bases and the J gene lost 4 bases, with 12 bases spanning the gap. There are 14 residues in the CDR3. Germline CDR1 and CDR2: SGHTA and FQGTGA. The CDR3 region has the DNA TGTGCCAGCAGCACGGGACTCCCGTACAATGAGCAGTTCTTC. This encodes CASSTGLPYNEQFF.

This clone has only a few counts. V usage is TRBV13 and J usage is TRBJ2-3; 11 positions agree with TRBD2. CDR3 size: 16 residues. Germline CDR1 and CDR2: PRHDT and FYEKMQ (reference sequence). V was pared by 0 bases and J by 1 base, with 0 bases of the junction left unmatched. CDR3 sequence (DNA): TGTGCCAGCAGCTTAGGACTAGCGGGAGGCACAGATACGCAGTATTTT. Amino acids: CASSLGLAGGTDTQYF.

The chain is built from TRBV6-5 and TRBJ2-7, with D perhaps being TRBD1 or TRBD2 (7 bases each). The CDR3 sequence is 15 residues long. Germline CDR1 is MNHEY and CDR2 is SVGAGI. Deletions cut 4 bases from V and 5 bases from J, with 18 bases between. CDR3 nucleotides: TGTGCCAGCAGTTTCACAGGGGAGGGGAGCCACGAGCAGTACTTC. Amino acid sequence: CASSFTGEGSHEQYF.

V usage is TRBV6-1 and J usage is TRBJ2-5; the match to TRBD1 covers 12 bases. CDR1 and CDR2 (germline): MNHNS, SASEGT. The CDR3 runs to 17 residues. Trimming at V came to 3 bases and at J to 5 bases, leaving 10 bases not matched to a gene. DNA of the CDR3: TGTGCCAGCAGTGACATCGCCGGGACAGGGGGCGCGGAGACCCAGTACTTC. Translation: CASSDIAGTGGAETQYF.

The chain is built from TRBV11-1 and TRBJ2-1; 7 positions agree with TRBD2. The CDR3 has 15 amino acids. V was pared by 5 bases and J by 3 bases, with 7 bases of the junction left unmatched. Germline V lookup: CDR1 SGHAT, CDR2 FQDESV (reference sequence). The CDR3 sequence: CASSPLAAGYNEQFF. DNA for the CDR3: TGTGCCAGCAGCCCGCTAGCGGCTGGCTACAATGAGCAGTTCTTC. Full variable domain (missing parts from reference TRBV11-1 and TRBJ2-1): EAEVAQSPRYKITEKSQAVAFWCDPISGHATLYWYRQILGQGPELLVQFQDESVVDDSQLPKDRFSAERLKGVDSTLKIQPAELGDSAMYLCASSPLAAGYNEQFFGPGTRLTVL.

This clone was seen once. The rearrangement joins TRBV7-9 to TRBJ2-5; 8 bases agree with TRBD1. Germline CDR1 and CDR2: SEHNR and FQNEAQ (reference sequence). This CDR3 region has 14 residues. Germline trimming cut 5 bases from V and 1 base from J; bases unmatched to any gene: 3. The DNA of the CDR3 is TGTGCCAGCAGCCTCGGGACAGGCCAAGAGACCCAGTACTTC. Its protein product is CASSLGTGQETQYF.

In this sample, this clone turned up once. The chain combines TRBV12-3 or TRBV12-4 with TRBJ2-5, with unresolved D. The CDR3 length is 11 residues. The V end lost 4 bases, the J end lost 5 bases, and 5 bases lay between the germline ends. The CDR3 spells CASSSSETQYF. The CDR3 coding sequence is TGTGCCAGCAGTTCCTCGGAGACCCAGTACTTC.

The chain carries TRBV24-1 and TRBJ2-1, with 8 bases lining up with TRBD2. J lost 7 bases, V lost 3 bases, and 13 bases had no gene match. Per the germline V gene, CDR1 is KGHDR and CDR2 is SFDVKD. The CDR3 is 17 amino acids. CDR3 amino acids: CATSDAQGSGARNEQFF. The CDR3 coding sequence is TGTGCCACCAGTGATGCCCAGGGTAGCGGGGCACGGAATGAGCAGTTCTTC.

The chain links TRBV4-3 to TRBJ2-3; D not certain. The V and J ends lost 0 bases and 0 bases respectively, with 7 bases between them. The CDR3 extends over 15 amino acids. Germline V gene sequence: CDR1 LGHNA, CDR2 YSLEER. This CDR3 reads CASSQDVLSTDTQYF. CDR3 DNA: TGCGCCAGCAGCCAAGATGTCTTGAGCACAGATACGCAGTATTTT.